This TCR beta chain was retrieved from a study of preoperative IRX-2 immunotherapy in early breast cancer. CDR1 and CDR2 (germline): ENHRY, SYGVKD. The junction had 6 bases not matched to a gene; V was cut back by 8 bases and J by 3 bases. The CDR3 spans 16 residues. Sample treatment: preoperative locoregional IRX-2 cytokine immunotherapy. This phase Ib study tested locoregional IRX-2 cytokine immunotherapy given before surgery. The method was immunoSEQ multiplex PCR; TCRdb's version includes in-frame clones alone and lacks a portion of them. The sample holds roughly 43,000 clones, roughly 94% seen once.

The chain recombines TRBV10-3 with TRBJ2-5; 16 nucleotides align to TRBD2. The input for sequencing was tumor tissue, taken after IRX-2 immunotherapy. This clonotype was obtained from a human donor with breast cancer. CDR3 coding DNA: TGTGCCATCGGACCGGGGACTAGCGGGGGGGAAGAGACCCAGTACTTC. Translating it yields CAIGPGTSGGEETQYF.